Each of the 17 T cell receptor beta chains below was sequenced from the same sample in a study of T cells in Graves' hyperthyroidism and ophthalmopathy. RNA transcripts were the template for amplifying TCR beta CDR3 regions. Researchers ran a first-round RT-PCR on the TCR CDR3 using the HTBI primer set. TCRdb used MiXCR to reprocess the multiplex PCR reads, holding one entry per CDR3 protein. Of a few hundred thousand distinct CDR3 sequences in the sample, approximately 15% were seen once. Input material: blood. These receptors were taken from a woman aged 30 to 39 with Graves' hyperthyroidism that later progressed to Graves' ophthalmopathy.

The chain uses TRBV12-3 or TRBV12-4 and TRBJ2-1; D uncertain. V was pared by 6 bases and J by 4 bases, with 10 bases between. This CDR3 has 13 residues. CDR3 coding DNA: TGTGCCAGCAGCACTGACAAGTACAATGAGCAGTTCTTC. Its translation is CASSTDKYNEQFF.

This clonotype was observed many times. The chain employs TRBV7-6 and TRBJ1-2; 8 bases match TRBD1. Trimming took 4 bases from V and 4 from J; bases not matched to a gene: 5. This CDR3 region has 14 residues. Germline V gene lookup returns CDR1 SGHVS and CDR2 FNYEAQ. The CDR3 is CASSSGTGLYGYTF. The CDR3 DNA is TGTGCCAGCAGCTCGGGGACAGGTCTCTATGGCTACACCTTC.

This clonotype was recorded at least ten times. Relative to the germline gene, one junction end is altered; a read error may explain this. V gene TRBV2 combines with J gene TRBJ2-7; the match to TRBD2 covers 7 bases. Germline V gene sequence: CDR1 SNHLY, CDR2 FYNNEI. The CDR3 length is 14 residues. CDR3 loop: CASSEGLGGYEQYF. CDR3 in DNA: TGTGCCAGCAGCGAAGGACTAGGCGGCTACGAGCAGTACTTC. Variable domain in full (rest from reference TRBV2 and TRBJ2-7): EPEVTQTPSHQVTQMGQEVILRCVPISNHLYFYWYRQILGQKVEFLVSFYNNEISEKSEIFDDQFSVERPDGSNFTLKIRSTKLEDSAMYFCASSEGLGGYEQYFGPGTRLTVT.

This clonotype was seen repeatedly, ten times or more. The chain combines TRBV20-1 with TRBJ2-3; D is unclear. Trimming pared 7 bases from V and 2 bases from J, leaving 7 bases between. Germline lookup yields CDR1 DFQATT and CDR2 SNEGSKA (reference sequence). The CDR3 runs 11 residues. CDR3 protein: CSGLFTDTQYF. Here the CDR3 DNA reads TGCAGTGGTCTCTTCACAGATACGCAGTATTTT.

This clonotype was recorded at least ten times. CDR3: CASSSPGDGNEQYF. CDR3 nucleotide sequence: TGTGCCAGCAGTTCACCAGGGGATGGAAACGAGCAGTACTTC. The gene calls are TRBV27 and TRBJ2-7; D is perhaps TRBD1 (6 bases). There are 14 residues in the CDR3. The V end was cut by 4 bases, the J end by 5 bases, with 15 bases between. CDR1 MNHEY and CDR2 SMNVEV come from the germline V gene (reference sequence).

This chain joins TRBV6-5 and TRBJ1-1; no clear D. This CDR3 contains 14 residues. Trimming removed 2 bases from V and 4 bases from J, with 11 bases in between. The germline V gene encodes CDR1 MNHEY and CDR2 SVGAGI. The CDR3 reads CASSYENLGTEAFF. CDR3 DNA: TGTGCCAGCAGTTACGAAAACCTTGGCACTGAAGCTTTCTTT.

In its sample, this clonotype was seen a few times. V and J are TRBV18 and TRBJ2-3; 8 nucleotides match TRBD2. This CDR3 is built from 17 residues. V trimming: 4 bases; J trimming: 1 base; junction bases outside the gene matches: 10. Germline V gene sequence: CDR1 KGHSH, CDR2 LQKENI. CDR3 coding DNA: TGTGCCAGCTCACAGGGTTCGACTAGCGCGGGCACAGATACGCAGTATTTT. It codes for CASSQGSTSAGTDTQYF.

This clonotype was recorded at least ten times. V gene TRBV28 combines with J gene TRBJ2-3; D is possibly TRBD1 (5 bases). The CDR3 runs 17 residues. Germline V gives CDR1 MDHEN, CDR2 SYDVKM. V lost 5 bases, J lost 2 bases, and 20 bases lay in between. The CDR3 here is CASSPTPPRAVTDTQYF. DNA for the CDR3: TGTGCCAGCAGTCCGACCCCACCCAGGGCGGTCACAGATACGCAGTATTTT.

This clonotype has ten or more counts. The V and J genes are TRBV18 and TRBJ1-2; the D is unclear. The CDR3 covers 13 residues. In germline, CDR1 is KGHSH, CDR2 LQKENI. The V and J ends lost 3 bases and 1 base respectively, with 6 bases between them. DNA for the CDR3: TGTGCCAGCTCACCCGACGATAACTATGGCTACACCTTC. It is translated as CASSPDDNYGYTF.

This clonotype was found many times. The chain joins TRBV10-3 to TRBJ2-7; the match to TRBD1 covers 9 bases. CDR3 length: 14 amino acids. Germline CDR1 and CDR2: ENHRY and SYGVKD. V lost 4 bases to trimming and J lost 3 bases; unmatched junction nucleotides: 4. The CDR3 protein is CAISVETGGYEQYF. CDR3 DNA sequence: TGTGCCATCAGTGTTGAGACAGGGGGCTACGAGCAGTACTTC.

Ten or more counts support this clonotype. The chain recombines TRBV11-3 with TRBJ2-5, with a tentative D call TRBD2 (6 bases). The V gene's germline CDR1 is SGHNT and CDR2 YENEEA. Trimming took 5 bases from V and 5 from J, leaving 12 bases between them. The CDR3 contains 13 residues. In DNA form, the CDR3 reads TGTGCCAGCAGCCCCGCGGGGAGCGAGACCCAGTACTTC. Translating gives CASSPAGSETQYF.

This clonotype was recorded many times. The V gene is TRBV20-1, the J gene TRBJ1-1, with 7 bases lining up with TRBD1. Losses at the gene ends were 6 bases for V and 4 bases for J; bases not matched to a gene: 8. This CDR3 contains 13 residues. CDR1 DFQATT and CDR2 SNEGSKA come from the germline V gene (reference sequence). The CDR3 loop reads CSATTGRVTEAFF. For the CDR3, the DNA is TGCAGTGCCACGACAGGGAGGGTCACTGAAGCTTTCTTT.

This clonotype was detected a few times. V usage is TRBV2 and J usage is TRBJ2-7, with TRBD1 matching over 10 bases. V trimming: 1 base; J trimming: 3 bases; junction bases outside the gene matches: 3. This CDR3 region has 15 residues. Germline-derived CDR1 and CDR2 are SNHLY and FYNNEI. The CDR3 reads CASSEGQGAFYEQYF. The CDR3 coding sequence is TGTGCCAGCAGTGAAGGACAGGGGGCTTTCTACGAGCAGTACTTC. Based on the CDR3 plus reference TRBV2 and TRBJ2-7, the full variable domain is EPEVTQTPSHQVTQMGQEVILRCVPISNHLYFYWYRQILGQKVEFLVSFYNNEISEKSEIFDDQFSVERPDGSNFTLKIRSTKLEDSAMYFCASSEGQGAFYEQYFGPGTRLTVT.

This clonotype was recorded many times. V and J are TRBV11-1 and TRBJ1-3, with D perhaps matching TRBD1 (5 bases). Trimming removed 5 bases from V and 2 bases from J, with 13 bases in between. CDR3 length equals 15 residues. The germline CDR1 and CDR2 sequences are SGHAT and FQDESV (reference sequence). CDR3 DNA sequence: TGTGCCAGCAGCCGTACTGGGACGGCTGGAAACACCATATATTTT. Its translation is CASSRTGTAGNTIYF. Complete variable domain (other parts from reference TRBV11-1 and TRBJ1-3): EAEVAQSPRYKITEKSQAVAFWCDPISGHATLYWYRQILGQGPELLVQFQDESVVDDSQLPKDRFSAERLKGVDSTLKIQPAELGDSAMYLCASSRTGTAGNTIYFGEGSWLTVV.

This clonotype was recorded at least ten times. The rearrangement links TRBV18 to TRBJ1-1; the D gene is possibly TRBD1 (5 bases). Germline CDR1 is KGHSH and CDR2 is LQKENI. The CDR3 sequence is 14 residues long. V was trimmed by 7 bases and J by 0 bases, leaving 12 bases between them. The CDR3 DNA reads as TGTGCCAGCTTGCGGGGGATGATGAACACTGAAGCTTTCTTT. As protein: CASLRGMMNTEAFF.

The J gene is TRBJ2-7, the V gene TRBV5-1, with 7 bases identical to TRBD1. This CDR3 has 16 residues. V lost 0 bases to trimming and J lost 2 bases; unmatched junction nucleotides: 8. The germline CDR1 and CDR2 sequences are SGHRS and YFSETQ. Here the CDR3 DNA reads TGCGCCAGCAGCTTGGTAACAGGGGCTATCCCCTACGAGCAGTACTTC. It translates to CASSLVTGAIPYEQYF.

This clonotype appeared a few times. CDR3 loop: CASSHLIPGPYYEQYF. The CDR3 coding sequence is TGCGCCAGCAGCCACCTTATACCGGGACCTTACTACGAGCAGTACTTC. The chain employs TRBV4-1 and TRBJ2-7; D may correspond to TRBD1 or TRBD2 (5 bases each). CDR3 length: 16 amino acids. V lost 3 bases, J lost 3 bases, and 18 bases lay in between. Germline V gives CDR1 MGHRA, CDR2 YSYEKL.